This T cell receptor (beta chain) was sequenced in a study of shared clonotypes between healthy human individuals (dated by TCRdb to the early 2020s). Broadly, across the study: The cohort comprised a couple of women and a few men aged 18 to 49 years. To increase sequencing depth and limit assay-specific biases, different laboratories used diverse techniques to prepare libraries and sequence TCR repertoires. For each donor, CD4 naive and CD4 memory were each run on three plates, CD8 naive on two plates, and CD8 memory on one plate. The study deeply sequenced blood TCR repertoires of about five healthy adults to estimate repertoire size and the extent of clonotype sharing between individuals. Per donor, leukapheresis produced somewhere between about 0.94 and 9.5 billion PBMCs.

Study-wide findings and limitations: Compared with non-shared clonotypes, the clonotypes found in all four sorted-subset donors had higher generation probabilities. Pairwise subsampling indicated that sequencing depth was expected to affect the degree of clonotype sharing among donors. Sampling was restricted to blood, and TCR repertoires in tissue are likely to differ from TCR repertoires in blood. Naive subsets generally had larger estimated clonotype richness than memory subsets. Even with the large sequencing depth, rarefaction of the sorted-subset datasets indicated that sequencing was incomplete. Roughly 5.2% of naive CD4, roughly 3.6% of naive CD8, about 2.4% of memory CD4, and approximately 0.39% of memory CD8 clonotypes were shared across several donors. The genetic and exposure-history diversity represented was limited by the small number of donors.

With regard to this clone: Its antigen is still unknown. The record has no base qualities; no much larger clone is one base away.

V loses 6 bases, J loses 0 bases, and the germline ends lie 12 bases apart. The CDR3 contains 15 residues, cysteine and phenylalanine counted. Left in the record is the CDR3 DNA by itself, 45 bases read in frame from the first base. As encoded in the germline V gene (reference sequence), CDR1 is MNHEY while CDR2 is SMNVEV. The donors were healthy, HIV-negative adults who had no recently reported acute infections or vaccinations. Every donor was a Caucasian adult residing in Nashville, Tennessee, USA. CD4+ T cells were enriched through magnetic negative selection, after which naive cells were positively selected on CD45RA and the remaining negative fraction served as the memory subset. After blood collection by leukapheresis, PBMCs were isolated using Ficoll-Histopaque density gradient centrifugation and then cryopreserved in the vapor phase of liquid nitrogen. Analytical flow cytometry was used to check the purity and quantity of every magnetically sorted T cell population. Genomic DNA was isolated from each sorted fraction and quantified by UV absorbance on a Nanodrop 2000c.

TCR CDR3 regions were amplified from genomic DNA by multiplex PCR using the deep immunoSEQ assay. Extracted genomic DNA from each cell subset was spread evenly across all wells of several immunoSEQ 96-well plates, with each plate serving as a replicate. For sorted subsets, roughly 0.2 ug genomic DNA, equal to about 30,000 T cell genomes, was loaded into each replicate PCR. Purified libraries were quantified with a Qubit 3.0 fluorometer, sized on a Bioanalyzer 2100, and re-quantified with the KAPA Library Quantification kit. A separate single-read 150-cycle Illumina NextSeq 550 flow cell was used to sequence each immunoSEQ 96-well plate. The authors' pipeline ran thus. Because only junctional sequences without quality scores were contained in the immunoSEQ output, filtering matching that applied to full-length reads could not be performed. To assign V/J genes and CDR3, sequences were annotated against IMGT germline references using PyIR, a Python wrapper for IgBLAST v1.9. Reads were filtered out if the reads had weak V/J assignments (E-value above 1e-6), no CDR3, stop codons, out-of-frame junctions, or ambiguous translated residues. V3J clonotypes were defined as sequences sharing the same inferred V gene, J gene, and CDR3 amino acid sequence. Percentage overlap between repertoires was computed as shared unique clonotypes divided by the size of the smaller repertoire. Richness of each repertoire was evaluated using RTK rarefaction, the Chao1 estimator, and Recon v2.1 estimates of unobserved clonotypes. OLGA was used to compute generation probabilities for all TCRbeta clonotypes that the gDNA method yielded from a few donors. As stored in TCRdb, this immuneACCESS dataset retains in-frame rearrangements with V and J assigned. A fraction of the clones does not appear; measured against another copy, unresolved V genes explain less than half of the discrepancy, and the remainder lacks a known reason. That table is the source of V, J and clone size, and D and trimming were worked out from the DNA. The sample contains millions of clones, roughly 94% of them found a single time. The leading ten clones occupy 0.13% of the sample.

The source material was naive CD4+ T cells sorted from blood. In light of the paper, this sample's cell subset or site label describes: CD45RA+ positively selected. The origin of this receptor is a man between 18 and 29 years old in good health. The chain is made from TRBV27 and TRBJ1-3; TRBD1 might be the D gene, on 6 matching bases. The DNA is TGTGCCAGCAGAAAGGGGGACCACTCTGGAAACACCATATATTTT. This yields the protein CASRKGDHSGNTIYF.